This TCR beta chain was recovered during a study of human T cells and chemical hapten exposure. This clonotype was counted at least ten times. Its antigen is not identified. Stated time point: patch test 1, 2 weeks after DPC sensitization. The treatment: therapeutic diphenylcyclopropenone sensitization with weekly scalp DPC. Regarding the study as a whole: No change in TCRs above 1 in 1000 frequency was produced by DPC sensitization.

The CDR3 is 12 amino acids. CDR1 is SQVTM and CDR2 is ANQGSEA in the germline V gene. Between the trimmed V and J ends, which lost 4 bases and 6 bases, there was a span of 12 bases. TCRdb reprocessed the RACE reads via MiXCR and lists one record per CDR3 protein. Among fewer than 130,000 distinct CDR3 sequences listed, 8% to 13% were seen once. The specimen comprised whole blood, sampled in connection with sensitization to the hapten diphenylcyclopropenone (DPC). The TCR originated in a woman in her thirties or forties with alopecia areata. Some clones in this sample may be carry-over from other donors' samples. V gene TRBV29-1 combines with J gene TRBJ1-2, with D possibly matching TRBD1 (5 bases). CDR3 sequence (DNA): TGCAGCGTTGCCCGGACACCGGATGGCTACACCTTC. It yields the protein CSVARTPDGYTF.